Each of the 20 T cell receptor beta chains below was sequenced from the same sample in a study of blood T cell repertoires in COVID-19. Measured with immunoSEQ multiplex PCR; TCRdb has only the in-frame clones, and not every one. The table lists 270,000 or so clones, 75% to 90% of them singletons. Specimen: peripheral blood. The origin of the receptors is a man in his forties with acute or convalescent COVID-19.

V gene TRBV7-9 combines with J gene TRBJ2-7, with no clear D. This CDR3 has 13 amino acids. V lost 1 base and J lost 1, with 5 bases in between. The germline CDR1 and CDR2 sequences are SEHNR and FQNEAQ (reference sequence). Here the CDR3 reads CASSLDRSYEQYF. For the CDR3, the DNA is TGTGCCAGCAGCTTAGATCGGTCCTACGAGCAGTACTTC.

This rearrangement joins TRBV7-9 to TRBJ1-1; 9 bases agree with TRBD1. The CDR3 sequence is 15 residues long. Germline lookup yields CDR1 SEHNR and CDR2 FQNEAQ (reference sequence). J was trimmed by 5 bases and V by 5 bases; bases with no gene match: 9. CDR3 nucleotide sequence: TGTGCCAGCAGCCGACTGACAGGGGGAGGGACTGAAGCTTTCTTT. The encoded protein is CASSRLTGGGTEAFF. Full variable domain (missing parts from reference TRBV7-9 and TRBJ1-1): DTGVSQNPRHKITKRGQNVTFRCDPISEHNRLYWYRQTLGQGPEFLTYFQNEAQLEKSRLLSDRFSAERPKGSFSTLEIQRTEQGDSAMYLCASSRLTGGGTEAFFGQGTRLTVV.

The CDR3 here is CASSVDVRVAGNTIYF. CDR3 DNA: TGTGCCAGCAGCGTAGACGTCAGGGTGGCTGGAAACACCATATATTTT. J is TRBJ1-3 and V is TRBV9, with D perhaps TRBD1 (5 bases). V lost 0 bases, J lost 2 bases, and 12 bases lay in between. The CDR3 totals 16 residues. CDR1 SGDLS and CDR2 YYNGEE come from the germline V gene.

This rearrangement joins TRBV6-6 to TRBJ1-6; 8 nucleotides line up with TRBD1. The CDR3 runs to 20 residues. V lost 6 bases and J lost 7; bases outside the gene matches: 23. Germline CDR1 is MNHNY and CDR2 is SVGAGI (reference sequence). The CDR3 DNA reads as TGTGCCAGCAGCAGGACCCCAGGGGGCCTGGATGAAGGCCCAAATTCACCCCTCCACTTT. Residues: CASSRTPGGLDEGPNSPLHF.

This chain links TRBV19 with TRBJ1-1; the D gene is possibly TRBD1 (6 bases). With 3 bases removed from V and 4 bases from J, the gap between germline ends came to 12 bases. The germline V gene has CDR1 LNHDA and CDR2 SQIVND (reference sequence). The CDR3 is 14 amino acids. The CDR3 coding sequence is TGTGCCAGTAGTATCCGGACAGCGAGCACTGAAGCTTTCTTT. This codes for CASSIRTASTEAFF.

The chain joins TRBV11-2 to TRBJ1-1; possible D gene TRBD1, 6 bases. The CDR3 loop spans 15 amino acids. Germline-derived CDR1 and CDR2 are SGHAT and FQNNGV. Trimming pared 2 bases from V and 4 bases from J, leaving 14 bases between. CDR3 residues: CASSLQQGPGTEAFF. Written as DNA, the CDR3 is TGTGCCAGCAGCTTACAACAGGGTCCGGGCACTGAAGCTTTCTTT.

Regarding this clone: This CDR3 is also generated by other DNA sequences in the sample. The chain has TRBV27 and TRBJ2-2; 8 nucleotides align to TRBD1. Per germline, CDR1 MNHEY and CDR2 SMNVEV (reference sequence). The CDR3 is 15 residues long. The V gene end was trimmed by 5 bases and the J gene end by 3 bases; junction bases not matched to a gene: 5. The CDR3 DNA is TGTGCCAGCAGTCCCGGGGACAGGTACACCGGGGAGCTGTTTTTT. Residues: CASSPGDRYTGELFF.

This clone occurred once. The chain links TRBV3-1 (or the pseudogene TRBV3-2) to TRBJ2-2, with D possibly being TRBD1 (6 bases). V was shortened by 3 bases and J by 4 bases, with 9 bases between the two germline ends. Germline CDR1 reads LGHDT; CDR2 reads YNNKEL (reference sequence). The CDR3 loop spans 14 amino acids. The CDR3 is CASSHRGSTGELFF. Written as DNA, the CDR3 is TGTGCCAGCAGCCACAGGGGCTCCACCGGGGAGCTGTTTTTT.

The CDR3 protein is CASSYRTGNGGNTIYF. The CDR3 nucleotides read TGTGCCAGCAGTTATAGGACAGGGAATGGGGGAAACACCATATATTTT. V usage is TRBV6-6 and J usage is TRBJ1-3; 8 bases match TRBD1. Germline loops: CDR1 MNHNY, CDR2 SVGAGI (reference sequence). The V segment lost 3 bases and the J segment 4 bases; nucleotides outside the gene matches: 8. The CDR3 totals 16 residues.

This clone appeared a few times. The CDR3 here is CASSFLGVGENTEAFF. CDR3 in DNA: TGTGCCAGCAGTTTTCTTGGGGTCGGGGAGAACACTGAAGCTTTCTTT. The chain uses TRBV28 and TRBJ1-1, with D hard to call. CDR1 MDHEN and CDR2 SYDVKM come from the germline V gene. The V gene lost 3 bases and the J gene lost 1 base, with 15 bases spanning the gap. This CDR3 is 16 amino acids long.

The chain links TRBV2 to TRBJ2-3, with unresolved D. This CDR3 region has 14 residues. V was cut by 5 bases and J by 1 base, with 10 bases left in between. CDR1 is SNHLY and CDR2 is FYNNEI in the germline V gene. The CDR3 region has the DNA TGTGCCAGCAGTCTTAGCCGGGGCACAGATACGCAGTATTTT. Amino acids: CASSLSRGTDTQYF.

CDR3 sequence reads: CASSQTTGVGYEQYF. The CDR3, as DNA: TGCGCCAGCAGCCAAACGACAGGGGTGGGATACGAGCAGTACTTC. The rearrangement uses TRBV4-1 and TRBJ2-7; 8 bases align to TRBD1. The germline V gene encodes CDR1 MGHRA and CDR2 YSYEKL. The CDR3 extends over 15 amino acids. V lost 2 bases to trimming and J lost 4 bases; unmatched junction nucleotides: 7.

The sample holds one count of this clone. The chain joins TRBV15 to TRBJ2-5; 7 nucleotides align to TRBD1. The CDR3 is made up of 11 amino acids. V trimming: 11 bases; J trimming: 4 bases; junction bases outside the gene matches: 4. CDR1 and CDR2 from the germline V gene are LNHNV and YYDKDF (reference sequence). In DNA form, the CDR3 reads TGTGCCTCAGGGACAGCAGAGACCCAGTACTTC. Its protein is CASGTAETQYF.

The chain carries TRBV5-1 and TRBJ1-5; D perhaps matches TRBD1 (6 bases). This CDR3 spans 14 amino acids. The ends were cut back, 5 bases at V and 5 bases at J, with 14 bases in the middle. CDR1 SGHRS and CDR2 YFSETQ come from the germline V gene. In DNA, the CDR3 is TGCGCCAGCAGTGTGCAGGGGCGAGATCAGCCCCAGCATTTT. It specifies CASSVQGRDQPQHF.

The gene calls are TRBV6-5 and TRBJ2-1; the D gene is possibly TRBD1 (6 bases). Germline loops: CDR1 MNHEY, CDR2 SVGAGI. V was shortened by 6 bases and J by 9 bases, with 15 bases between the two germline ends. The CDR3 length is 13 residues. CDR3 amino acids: CASSIPGDGEQFF. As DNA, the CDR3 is TGTGCCAGCAGCATCCCAGGGGATGGTGAGCAGTTCTTC.

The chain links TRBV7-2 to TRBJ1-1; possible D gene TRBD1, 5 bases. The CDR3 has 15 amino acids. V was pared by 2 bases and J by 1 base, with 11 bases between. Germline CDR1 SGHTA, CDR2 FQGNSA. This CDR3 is CASSLLATENTEAFF. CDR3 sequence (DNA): TGTGCCAGCAGCTTACTAGCGACAGAGAACACTGAAGCTTTCTTT.

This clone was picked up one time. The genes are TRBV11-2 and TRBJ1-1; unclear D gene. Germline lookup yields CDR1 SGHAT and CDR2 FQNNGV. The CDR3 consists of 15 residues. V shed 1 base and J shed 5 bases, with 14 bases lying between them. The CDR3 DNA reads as TGTGCCAGCAGCTTAGTGGCAGGAATCAAAACTGAAGCTTTCTTT. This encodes CASSLVAGIKTEAFF.

In nucleotides, the CDR3 is TGTGCCAGCAGCTTTGGGATGGGACAAAATGAAGCTTTCTTT. Its translation: CASSFGMGQNEAFF. The chain is built from TRBV5-6 and TRBJ1-1; D possibly corresponds to TRBD1 (6 bases). The V end was cut by 2 bases, the J end by 7 bases, with 15 bases between. The length of the CDR3 is 14 residues. Germline-derived CDR1 and CDR2 are SGHDT and YYEEEE.

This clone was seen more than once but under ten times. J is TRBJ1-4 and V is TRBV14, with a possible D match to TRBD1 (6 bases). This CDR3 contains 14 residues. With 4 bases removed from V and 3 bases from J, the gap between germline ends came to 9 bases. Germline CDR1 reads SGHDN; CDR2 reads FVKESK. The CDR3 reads CASSRGPPNEKLFF. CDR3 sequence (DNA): TGTGCCAGCAGCCGGGGGCCTCCTAATGAAAAACTGTTTTTT. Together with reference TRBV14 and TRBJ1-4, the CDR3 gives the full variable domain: EAGVTQFPSHSVIEKGQTVTLRCDPISGHDNLYWYRRVMGKEIKFLLHFVKESKQDESGMPNNRFLAERTGGTYSTLKVQPAELEDSGVYFCASSRGPPNEKLFFGSGTQLSVL.

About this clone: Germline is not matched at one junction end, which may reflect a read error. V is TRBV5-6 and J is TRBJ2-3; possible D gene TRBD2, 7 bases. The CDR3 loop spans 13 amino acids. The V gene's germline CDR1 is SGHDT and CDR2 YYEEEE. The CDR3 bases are TGTGCCAGCAGCTTGGCTGCTGGGGGGGCTTTTCATTTT. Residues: CASSLAAGGAFHF.